This note documents a single T cell receptor (beta chain) sequence. Its antigen is not known. This entry belongs to a study of cytomegalovirus exposure and HLA in healthy donors. Study-wide background: Counted in an early data release were approximately 80 million unique TCRs from HLA-typed donors.

13 Jbeta primers and 60 Vbeta primers were used for the PCR. Original analysis: There were around 80 million unique TCR beta chains by a later count, and about 12 million of them were shared. Sequencing used immunoSEQ multiplex PCR; TCRdb keeps in-frame clones, though not all of them. Clone size and the V and J calls come from that table; the DNA yielded D and trimming. This table holds under 200,000 clones. The CDR3 has 13 amino acids. Trimming removed 5 bases at V and 4 bases at J, with 11 bases between. From germline, CDR1 is SEHNR and CDR2 FQNEAQ (reference sequence). Study-wide points: An analysis was carried out later, and it reportedly showed fewer N-insertions in an Asian-associated ancestry cluster than the approximately 700-donor mean.

Sequencing was carried out using PBMCs. The origin of this receptor is a man aged 25 to 40 in good health and CMV-seronegative. The chain recombines TRBV7-9 with TRBJ1-1; possible D gene TRBD1, 5 bases. The CDR3 sequence: CASSRDSGTEAFF. DNA of the CDR3: TGTGCCAGCAGCCGGGACTCGGGCACTGAAGCTTTCTTT.